The 9 T cell receptor beta chains below all came from one sample that was sequenced in a study of T-cell reconstitution after alpha-beta-depleted transplantation in children. Unique molecular identifiers were built into the TCRbeta library. Each CDR3 protein is one row after TCRdb ran MiXCR on the PCR reads. The sample gives 800,000 to 1,000,000 distinct CDR3 sequences, less than 30% of which show up once; more than 25% is in the top ten. The specimen comprised PBMCs, mostly from graft donor cells, sampled 360 days after TCRalphabeta/CD19-depleted stem cell transplant. The receptors originated from a boy under two years old who had a stem cell transplant for SCID, so the T cells may come from the graft donor.

This clonotype was recorded at least ten times. The V gene is TRBV7-9, the J gene TRBJ2-7, with a weak D call TRBD2 (6 bases). The V gene's germline CDR1 is SEHNR and CDR2 FQNEAQ (reference sequence). The length of the CDR3 is 13 residues. V was pared by 6 bases and J by 6 bases, with 15 bases between. Here the CDR3 reads CASRSYLGGEQYF. CDR3 bases: TGTGCCAGCAGATCCTATCTGGGAGGCGAGCAGTACTTC.

The chain is built from TRBV12-3 or TRBV12-4 and TRBJ1-5; 11 bases map to TRBD1. V lost 5 bases, J lost 2 bases, and 5 bases stayed unmatched. This CDR3 region has 16 residues. DNA of the CDR3: TGTGCCAGCAGTCCCCGGACAGGGGGCCGCAATCAGCCCCAGCATTTT. Its protein is CASSPRTGGRNQPQHF.

This clonotype was seen a few times. The rearrangement uses TRBV29-1 and TRBJ2-5; TRBD1 might be the D (5 bases). This CDR3 has 13 amino acids. Per germline, CDR1 SQVTM and CDR2 ANQGSEA. V was cut by 2 bases and J by 3 bases, with 10 bases left in between. The CDR3: CSVERRVKETQYF. Here the CDR3 DNA reads TGCAGCGTTGAACGCAGGGTAAAAGAGACCCAGTACTTC.

There are a few counts of this clonotype. This chain connects TRBV10-3 to TRBJ1-6, with 10 nucleotides matching TRBD1. Trimming took 4 bases from V and 4 from J; bases not matched to a gene: 4. In germline, CDR1 is ENHRY, CDR2 SYGVKD. The CDR3 runs to 16 residues. The CDR3 protein is CAISGGDRGYNSPLHF. As DNA, the CDR3 is TGTGCCATCAGTGGAGGGGACAGGGGATATAATTCACCCCTCCACTTT.

The sample holds a few counts of this clonotype. The rearrangement joins TRBV6-1 to TRBJ2-7, with D possibly matching TRBD1 (5 bases). CDR1 is MNHNS, CDR2 SASEGT, per germline. V lost 5 bases and J 2 bases, leaving 16 bases between the germline ends. This CDR3 region has 15 residues. CDR3 sequence: CASSRSLGQTYEQYF. DNA of the CDR3: TGTGCCAGCAGTCGCTCCCTGGGGCAGACCTACGAGCAGTACTTC.

The V and J genes are TRBV20-1 and TRBJ2-3, with 9 bases fitting TRBD2. This CDR3 contains 16 residues. The germline gives CDR1 DFQATT, CDR2 SNEGSKA (reference sequence). V lost 1 base, J lost 4 bases, and 9 bases stayed unmatched. CDR3 residues: CSARGVAGDGADTQYF. CDR3 nucleotide sequence: TGCAGTGCTAGAGGGGTAGCGGGGGATGGGGCAGATACGCAGTATTTT.

The table lists this clonotype with a few counts. The J gene is TRBJ2-1, the V gene TRBV2; D gene unclear. Trimming pared 2 bases from V and 2 bases from J, leaving 19 bases between. The CDR3 length is 18 residues. The V gene's germline CDR1 is SNHLY and CDR2 FYNNEI. The CDR3: CASSESQVALAPYNEQFF. The CDR3 region has the DNA TGTGCCAGCAGTGAATCGCAGGTCGCCCTGGCACCCTACAATGAGCAGTTCTTC.

This clonotype was detected a few times. V usage is TRBV3-1 and J usage is TRBJ2-2; TRBD1 matches 10 bases. The length of the CDR3 is 15 residues. Trimming took 4 bases from V and 6 from J; bases not matched to a gene: 5. Germline loops: CDR1 LGHDT, CDR2 YNNKEL (reference sequence). CDR3 protein: CASSLTGGAAGELFF. As DNA, the CDR3 is TGTGCCAGCAGCCTGACAGGGGGCGCCGCCGGGGAGCTGTTTTTT.

The chain uses TRBV15 and TRBJ2-3; 9 bases are shared with TRBD1. With 1 base clipped from V and 6 bases from J, the junction kept 8 bases outside the gene matches. Germline assignment: CDR1 LNHNV and CDR2 YYDKDF (reference sequence). This CDR3 spans 16 amino acids. The CDR3 DNA reads TGTGCCACCAGCAGAGGACAGGGGGTGGGTCTGGATACGCAGTATTTT. It is translated as CATSRGQGVGLDTQYF.